Listed here are 25 T cell receptor beta chains from one sample, sequenced in a study of identical twins. TCRdb itself ran the 5' RACE reads through MiXCR, one entry per CDR3 protein. The table shows roughly 720,000 distinct CDR3 sequences, with 15% to 20% occurring only once. The data were also submitted as part of a second study, on T cells expressing NK-cell markers.

The sequencing sample was made of PBMCs. These receptors were collected from a woman aged 18-29 years in good health.

V is TRBV20-1 and J is TRBJ2-7; D is possibly TRBD1 (5 bases). V was clipped by 3 bases and J by 3 bases, with 12 bases between them. The CDR3 is 13 amino acids. CDR1 is DFQATT and CDR2 is SNEGSKA in the germline V gene (reference sequence). The CDR3 protein is CSASRTDIYEQYF. CDR3 bases: TGCAGTGCTAGTAGGACGGACATCTACGAGCAGTACTTC.

The rearrangement uses TRBV6-1 and TRBJ1-5; D is undetermined. This CDR3 is 15 amino acids long. Germline loops: CDR1 MNHNS, CDR2 SASEGT. The V and J ends lost 6 bases and 0 bases respectively, with 12 bases between them. In DNA form, the CDR3 reads TGTGCCAGCAGCCAGGATTTTTATAGCAATCAGCCCCAGCATTTT. It codes for CASSQDFYSNQPQHF.

This CDR3 is CASRRNRGRHNEQFF. The DNA for the CDR3 is TGTGCCAGCAGACGAAATAGGGGGCGCCACAATGAGCAGTTCTTC. V usage is TRBV12-3 or TRBV12-4 and J usage is TRBJ2-1; TRBD1 agrees at 7 bases. The length of the CDR3 is 15 residues. V shed 6 bases, J shed 5 bases, and the junction held 10 bases outside the gene matches.

This clonotype has just one count. The chain links TRBV5-1 to TRBJ2-1, with D maybe TRBD1 (5 bases). The CDR3 contains 14 residues. V gave up 0 bases and J gave up 7 bases, with 11 bases separating them. Germline-derived CDR1 and CDR2 are SGHRS and YFSETQ. CDR3 residues: CASSLVSRENEQFF. The CDR3 DNA reads TGCGCCAGCAGCTTGGTTAGCAGGGAAAATGAGCAGTTCTTC.

This clonotype was seen more than once but under ten times. This chain uses TRBV10-3 with TRBJ2-5, with TRBD1 as a possible D gene (5 bases). Germline V gives CDR1 ENHRY, CDR2 SYGVKD. The CDR3 spans 15 residues. The V end lost 0 bases, the J end lost 2 bases, and 10 bases lay between the germline ends. The CDR3 loop is CAISESKRQQETQYF. CDR3 nucleotide sequence: TGTGCCATCAGTGAGTCTAAGAGACAGCAAGAGACCCAGTACTTC.

This clonotype appeared a few times. This chain joins TRBV5-1 and TRBJ2-1, with TRBD1 matching 7 bases. V was pared by 6 bases and J by 8 bases, with 8 bases of the junction left unmatched. Looked up from germline, CDR1 is SGHRS and CDR2 is YFSETQ. This CDR3 spans 13 amino acids. CDR3 amino acids: CASTRGPMDEQFF. For the CDR3, the DNA is TGCGCCAGCACGAGGGGGCCGATGGATGAGCAGTTCTTC.

This clonotype was seen more than once but under ten times. The chain recombines TRBV20-1 with TRBJ2-7; D is perhaps TRBD2 (6 bases). Trimming shortened V by 6 bases and J by 5 bases, and 20 bases separated the two germline ends. CDR3 length: 14 residues. The germline gives CDR1 DFQATT, CDR2 SNEGSKA (reference sequence). In DNA form, the CDR3 reads TGCAGTGCCGTTTATTGGGGGGACCCCAACGAGCAGTACTTC. Amino acids: CSAVYWGDPNEQYF.

This clonotype was picked up a small number of times. For the CDR3, the DNA is TGTGCCAGCAGCCCCCAGCCCTACGAGCAGTACTTC. This sequence encodes CASSPQPYEQYF. The chain couples TRBV7-9 to TRBJ2-7; D gene unclear. The V gene's germline CDR1 is SEHNR and CDR2 FQNEAQ (reference sequence). CDR3 size: 12 residues. Trimming left V 5 bases short and J 2 bases short, with 7 bases between.

This clonotype was seen only a few times. V is TRBV10-3 and J is TRBJ2-3; perhaps TRBD1 as D (5 bases). The germline V and J ends were trimmed by 10 bases and 3 bases, with 11 bases remaining between them. This CDR3 is built from 12 residues. The germline gives CDR1 ENHRY, CDR2 SYGVKD. The CDR3 reads CASTSGTDTQYF. The CDR3 DNA follows: TGTGCCAGTACGTCAGGGACAGATACGCAGTATTTT.

This clonotype has more than one count but fewer than ten. The genes are TRBV10-2 and TRBJ2-3, with 8 nucleotides matching TRBD2. Germline V lookup: CDR1 WSHSY, CDR2 SAAADI. The CDR3 length is 13 residues. The V gene end was trimmed by 6 bases and the J gene end by 4 bases; junction bases not matched to a gene: 3. CDR3 DNA: TGCGCCAGCAGGGGACTAGGGCCAGATACGCAGTATTTT. This codes for CASRGLGPDTQYF.

This clonotype was counted between two and nine times. The chain carries TRBV29-1 and TRBJ2-3; D call uncertain. Germline assignment: CDR1 SQVTM and CDR2 ANQGSEA. V was trimmed by 2 bases and J by 2 bases, leaving 5 bases between them. This CDR3 region has 12 residues. Here the CDR3 DNA reads TGCAGCGTTGAAAGGGCCACAGATACGCAGTATTTT. Its translation: CSVERATDTQYF.

This clonotype was seen a few times. V usage is TRBV11-1 and J usage is TRBJ2-1; 9 bases are shared with TRBD2. The CDR3 extends over 18 amino acids. J lost 0 bases, V lost 2 bases, and 8 bases had no gene match. Germline V lookup: CDR1 SGHAT, CDR2 FQDESV (reference sequence). The CDR3 DNA follows: TGTGCCAGCAGCTTAACTAGCGGGCCTACCAGCTCCTACAATGAGCAGTTCTTC. This sequence encodes CASSLTSGPTSSYNEQFF.

This clonotype was picked up a small number of times. V usage is TRBV7-2 and J usage is TRBJ2-1, with 8 bases aligning to TRBD1. The junction had 4 bases not matched to a gene; V was cut back by 0 bases and J by 9 bases. CDR1 is SGHTA and CDR2 is FQGNSA in the germline V gene. The CDR3 extends over 14 amino acids. In DNA, the CDR3 is TGTGCCAGCAGCTTAGCCAGGGGGCTGAGTGAGCAGTTCTTC. Residues: CASSLARGLSEQFF.

The V and J genes are TRBV12-3 or TRBV12-4 and TRBJ2-1; TRBD1 matches at 10 bases. V lost 6 bases to trimming and J lost 2 bases; unmatched junction nucleotides: 4. There are 15 residues in the CDR3. The CDR3 sequence: CASRLGQGAYNEQFF. CDR3 nucleotides: TGTGCCAGCAGGCTTGGACAGGGGGCCTACAATGAGCAGTTCTTC.

This clonotype was observed a handful of times. The CDR3 region is CASSSGGGDYNEQFF. The CDR3 DNA reads as TGTGCCAGCAGCTCGGGGGGGGGCGACTACAATGAGCAGTTCTTC. The rearrangement links TRBV7-9 to TRBJ2-1; 8 nucleotides agree with TRBD2. The germline V gene encodes CDR1 SEHNR and CDR2 FQNEAQ (reference sequence). The CDR3 is 15 residues long. Trimming took 4 bases from V and 3 from J; bases not matched to a gene: 5. Based on the CDR3 plus reference TRBV7-9 and TRBJ2-1, the full variable domain is DTGVSQNPRHKITKRGQNVTFRCDPISEHNRLYWYRQTLGQGPEFLTYFQNEAQLEKSRLLSDRFSAERPKGSFSTLEIQRTEQGDSAMYLCASSSGGGDYNEQFFGPGTRLTVL.

This clonotype was counted many times. This sequence joins TRBV20-1 and TRBJ2-7; 8 bases are shared with TRBD1. Trimming cost V 0 bases and J 7 bases; bases outside gene matches: 8. The CDR3 consists of 14 residues. Germline V gene lookup returns CDR1 DFQATT and CDR2 SNEGSKA (reference sequence). In nucleotides, the CDR3 is TGCAGTGCTAGAGATTTGACAGGGGCGCGGGAGCAGTACTTC. Its translation is CSARDLTGAREQYF.

The CDR3 protein is CSVGTLQGEQETQYF. The CDR3, as DNA: TGCAGCGTCGGTACATTACAGGGGGAGCAAGAGACCCAGTACTTC. This chain connects TRBV29-1 to TRBJ2-5; 8 bases match TRBD1. Germline values: CDR1 SQVTM, CDR2 ANQGSEA. CDR3 length: 15 amino acids. Losses at the gene ends were 6 bases for V and 2 bases for J; bases not matched to a gene: 11.

This clonotype was detected ten times or more. The chain recombines TRBV7-2 with TRBJ1-2; 8 bases align to TRBD1. This CDR3 comprises 15 residues. From germline, CDR1 is SGHTA and CDR2 FQGNSA. Trimming at V came to 2 bases and at J to 8 bases, leaving 10 bases not matched to a gene. The CDR3 DNA follows: TGTGCCAGCAGCTTATCGGCAGGGGGCACAGGAGGCTACACCTTC. It specifies CASSLSAGGTGGYTF.

In its sample, this clonotype was seen a few times. The chain carries TRBV3-1 and TRBJ1-1; 8 bases are a match to TRBD1. Per germline, CDR1 LGHDT and CDR2 YNNKEL (reference sequence). V shed 4 bases, J shed 5 bases, and the junction held 9 bases outside the gene matches. The CDR3 has 15 residues. CDR3 in amino acids: CASSPITGGKTEAFF. DNA of the CDR3: TGTGCCAGCAGCCCAATCACAGGGGGTAAGACTGAAGCTTTCTTT. Supplemented by reference TRBV3-1 and TRBJ1-1, the full variable domain reads DTAVSQTPKYLVTQMGNDKSIKCEQNLGHDTMYWYKQDSKKFLKIMFSYNNKELIINETVPNRFSPKSPDKAHLNLHINSLELGDSAVYFCASSPITGGKTEAFFGQGTRLTVV.

The rearrangement links TRBV7-2 to TRBJ2-3; D is unresolved. The CDR3 contains 16 residues. Germline V gene data show CDR1 as SGHTA and CDR2 as FQGNSA. Trimming removed 6 bases from V and 5 bases from J, with 21 bases in between. The CDR3 DNA reads TGTGCCAGCAGTATAGGTTCGGTCTTATCTCAAGATACGCAGTATTTT. Protein sequence: CASSIGSVLSQDTQYF.

This clonotype has at least ten counts. The rearrangement joins TRBV7-9 to TRBJ1-2; 9 bases are a match to TRBD1. The CDR3 consists of 17 residues. Per germline, CDR1 SEHNR and CDR2 FQNEAQ (reference sequence). The V segment lost 4 bases and the J segment 7 bases; nucleotides outside the gene matches: 16. For the CDR3, the DNA is TGTGCCAGCAGCTCCACCCGCCCCCGGGACAGGGTTTCTGGCTACACCTTC. Translation: CASSSTRPRDRVSGYTF.

The chain combines TRBV5-4 with TRBJ2-5; 7 bases are shared with TRBD1. Germline CDR1 and CDR2: SGHNT and YYREEE (reference sequence). The CDR3 runs to 13 residues. V lost 3 bases and J lost 5; bases outside the gene matches: 4. The CDR3 protein is CASSSGQMETQYF. In nucleotides, the CDR3 is TGTGCCAGCAGCTCGGGACAGATGGAGACCCAGTACTTC.

A word on this clonotype: The junction departs from the called germline gene at one end, perhaps through a read error. The chain carries TRBV20-1 and TRBJ2-2, with D perhaps matching TRBD1 (6 bases). The CDR3 totals 16 residues. In germline, CDR1 is DFQATT, CDR2 SNEGSKA (reference sequence). The CDR3 DNA follows: TGCTGTGCTAGAGACCACAGGGCCGCGAACACCGGGGAGCTGTTTTTT. This gives the protein CCARDHRAANTGELFF.

The V and J genes are TRBV7-8 and TRBJ2-7; TRBD2 might be the D (6 bases). The CDR3 is 17 amino acids. V was clipped by 1 base and J by 0 bases, with 16 bases between them. The germline CDR1 and CDR2 sequences are SGHVS and FQNEAQ. CDR3 residues: CASSLVGVGGSSYEQYF. In DNA form, the CDR3 reads TGTGCCAGCAGCTTAGTGGGGGTCGGGGGAAGCTCCTACGAGCAGTACTTC. The full variable domain, completed using reference TRBV7-8 and TRBJ2-7, is GAGVSQSPRYKVAKRGQDVALRCDPISGHVSLFWYQQALGQGPEFLTYFQNEAQLDKSGLPSDRFFAERPEGSVSTLKIQRTQQEDSAVYLCASSLVGVGGSSYEQYFGPGTRLTVT.

This chain joins TRBV20-1 and TRBJ2-7; 7 positions match TRBD1. The length of the CDR3 is 14 residues. The junction had 12 bases not matched to a gene; V was cut back by 5 bases and J by 5 bases. Germline V CDR1 and CDR2: DFQATT, SNEGSKA (reference sequence). The CDR3 loop is CSAFPPGQRNEQYF. The CDR3 DNA sequence: TGCAGTGCTTTTCCTCCGGGACAGCGTAACGAGCAGTACTTC.